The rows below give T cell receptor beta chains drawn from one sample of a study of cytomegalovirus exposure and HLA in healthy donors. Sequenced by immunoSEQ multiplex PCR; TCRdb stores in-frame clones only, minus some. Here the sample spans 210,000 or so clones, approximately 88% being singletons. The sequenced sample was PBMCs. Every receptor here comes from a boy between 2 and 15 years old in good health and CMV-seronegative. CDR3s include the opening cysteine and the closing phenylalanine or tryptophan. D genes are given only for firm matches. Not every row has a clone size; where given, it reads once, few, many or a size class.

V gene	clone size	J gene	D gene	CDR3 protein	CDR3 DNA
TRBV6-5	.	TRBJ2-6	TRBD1	CASPQGAGGANVLTF	TGTGCCAGCCCCCAGGGGGCAGGTGGGGCCAACGTCCTGACTTTC
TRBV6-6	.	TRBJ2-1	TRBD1	CASSLTGVANEQFF	TGTGCCAGCAGTTTAACAGGGGTGGCAAATGAGCAGTTCTTC
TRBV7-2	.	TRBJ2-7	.	CASSLAKEGLYSYEQYF	TGTGCCAGCAGCTTAGCAAAGGAGGGGCTCTACTCCTACGAGCAGTACTTC
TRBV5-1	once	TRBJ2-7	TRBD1	CAGHRDRCSYEQYF	TGCGCCGGCCACCGGGACAGGTGCTCCTACGAGCAGTACTTC
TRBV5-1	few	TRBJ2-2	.	CASSFRERNTGELFF	TGCGCCAGCAGCTTCCGGGAACGGAACACCGGGGAGCTGTTTTTT
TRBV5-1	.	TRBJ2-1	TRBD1	CASSSGQGSYNEQFF	TGCGCCAGCAGCTCCGGACAGGGTTCTTACAATGAGCAGTTCTTC
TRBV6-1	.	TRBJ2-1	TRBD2	CASSEVRLLAGALSDEQFF	TGTGCCAGCAGTGAAGTTAGGTTACTAGCGGGGGCCCTTTCCGATGAGCAGTTCTTC
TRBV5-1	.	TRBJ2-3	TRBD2	CASSADGGNTDTQYF	TGCGCCAGCAGCGCTGACGGGGGGAACACAGATACGCAGTATTTT
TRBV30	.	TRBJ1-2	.	CAWSASLGDYGYTF	TGTGCCTGGAGCGCCTCCCTAGGGGACTATGGCTACACCTTC
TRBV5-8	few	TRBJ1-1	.	CASSLGEEPNTEAFF	TGTGCCAGCAGCTTAGGTGAGGAGCCGAACACTGAAGCTTTCTTT
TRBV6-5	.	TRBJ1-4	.	CASSYGPEANEKLFF	TGTGCCAGCAGTTACGGGCCGGAGGCTAATGAAAAACTGTTTTTT
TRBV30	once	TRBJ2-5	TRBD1	CAWSLGQGETQYF	TGTGCCTGGAGTTTAGGACAGGGCGAGACCCAGTACTTC
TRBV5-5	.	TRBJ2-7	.	CASRRTQGSYEQYF	TGTGCCAGCAGGAGGACCCAGGGGTCCTACGAGCAGTACTTC
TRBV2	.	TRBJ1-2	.	CASNKEDAHYGYTF	TGTGCCAGCAATAAAGAGGATGCTCACTATGGCTACACCTTC
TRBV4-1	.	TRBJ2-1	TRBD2	CASSQDFQRGRGEQFF	TGCGCCAGCAGCCAAGATTTTCAGCGGGGGAGGGGTGAGCAGTTCTTC
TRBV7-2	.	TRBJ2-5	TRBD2	CASSLRAASGRGGRETQYF	TGTGCCAGCAGCTTAAGGGCGGCTAGCGGGAGAGGGGGCCGAGAGACCCAGTACTTC
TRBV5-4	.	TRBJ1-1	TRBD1	CASSSGTGYRTEAFF	TGTGCCAGCAGCTCCGGGACAGGGTATAGGACTGAAGCTTTCTTT
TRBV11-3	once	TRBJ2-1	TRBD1	CASSLDSQGANSYNEQFF	TGTGCCAGCAGCTTAGATTCCCAGGGGGCTAACTCCTACAATGAGCAGTTCTTC
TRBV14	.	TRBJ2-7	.	CASSPYSFEQYF	TGTGCCAGCAGCCCGTACTCGTTTGAGCAGTACTTC
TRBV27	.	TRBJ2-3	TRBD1	CASRDRLTDTQYF	TGTGCCAGCCGGGACAGACTCACAGATACGCAGTATTTT
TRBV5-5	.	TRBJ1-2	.	CASTPYGEDYGYTF	TGTGCCAGCACCCCATATGGGGAGGACTATGGCTACACCTTC
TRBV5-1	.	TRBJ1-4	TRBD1	CASSTDRDEKLFF	TGCGCCAGCAGCACCGACAGGGATGAAAAACTGTTTTTT
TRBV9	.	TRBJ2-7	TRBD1	CASSTTPDRGLGEQYF	TGTGCCAGCAGCACGACGCCCGACAGGGGGCTGGGCGAGCAGTACTTC
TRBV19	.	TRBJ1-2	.	CASSESLSGYTF	TGTGCCAGTAGTGAGTCCCTTTCTGGCTACACCTTC
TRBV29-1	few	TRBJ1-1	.	CSVDSWNTEAFF	TGCAGCGTCGACAGCTGGAACACTGAAGCTTTCTTT
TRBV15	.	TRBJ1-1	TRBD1	CATSRVQGARTEAFF	TGTGCCACCAGCAGAGTACAGGGGGCTCGAACTGAAGCTTTCTTT
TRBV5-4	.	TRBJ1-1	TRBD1	CASSWTGGTEAFF	TGTGCCAGCAGCTGGACAGGGGGCACTGAAGCTTTCTTT
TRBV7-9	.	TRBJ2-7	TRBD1	CASSRSGQTYEQYF	TGTGCCAGCAGCCGGTCGGGACAGACCTACGAGCAGTACTTC
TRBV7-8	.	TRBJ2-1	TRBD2	CASSSPPQIAGGSYNEQFF	TGTGCCAGCAGCTCACCACCCCAGATAGCGGGGGGCTCCTACAATGAGCAGTTCTTC
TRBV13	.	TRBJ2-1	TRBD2	CASSLPTSGYNEQFF	TGTGCCAGCAGCCTCCCCACTAGCGGCTACAATGAGCAGTTCTTC
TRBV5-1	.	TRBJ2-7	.	CASSLDLDLASYEQYF	TGCGCCAGCAGCTTGGATTTGGATCTAGCCTCCTACGAGCAGTACTTC
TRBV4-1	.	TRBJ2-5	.	CASSQDRGQETQYF	TGCGCCAGCAGCCAAGATCGGGGCCAAGAGACCCAGTACTTC
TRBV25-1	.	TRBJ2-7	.	CASSEFAGYEQYF	TGTGCCAGCAGTGAATTTGCAGGTTACGAGCAGTACTTC
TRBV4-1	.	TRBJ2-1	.	CASNYVVDFNEQFF	TGCGCCAGCAACTATGTGGTAGACTTCAATGAGCAGTTCTTC
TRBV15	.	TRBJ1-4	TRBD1	CATSSGRTGAREKLFF	TGTGCCACGAGCAGCGGTAGGACAGGGGCGAGGGAAAAACTGTTTTTT
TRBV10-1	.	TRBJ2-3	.	CASSEKRQYGTQYF	TGCGCCAGCAGTGAGAAACGACAGTACGGTACGCAGTATTTT
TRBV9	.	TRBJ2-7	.	CASSVRSYEQYF	TGTGCCAGCAGCGTACGGTCCTACGAGCAGTACTTC
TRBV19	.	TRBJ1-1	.	CASSIGRVEAFF	TGTGCCAGTAGTATCGGCCGGGTTGAAGCTTTCTTT
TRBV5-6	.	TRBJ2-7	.	CASSLGGNYEQYF	TGTGCCAGCAGCTTGGGAGGAAACTACGAGCAGTACTTC
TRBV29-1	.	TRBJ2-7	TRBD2	CSVVPSGGIYEQYF	TGCAGCGTTGTTCCTAGCGGGGGGATTTACGAGCAGTACTTC
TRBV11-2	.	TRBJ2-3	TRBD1	CASINPGGGTDTQYF	TGTGCCAGCATCAATCCAGGGGGCGGTACAGATACGCAGTATTTT
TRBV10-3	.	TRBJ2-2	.	CAISVQGRTGELFF	TGTGCCATCAGTGTCCAGGGGCGGACCGGGGAGCTGTTTTTT
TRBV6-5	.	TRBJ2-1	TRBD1	CASRTRDRGYNEQFF	TGTGCCAGCAGAACCCGGGACAGGGGCTACAATGAGCAGTTCTTC
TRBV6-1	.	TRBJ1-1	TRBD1	CASSPGGGTEAFF	TGTGCCAGCAGTCCAGGGGGAGGCACTGAAGCTTTCTTT
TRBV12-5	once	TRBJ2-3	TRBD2	CASERSSGEPDTQYF	TGTGCTAGTGAAAGATCCAGCGGGGAGCCAGATACGCAGTATTTT